This T cell receptor beta chain was recorded in a study of blood T cell repertoires in COVID-19. Study summary: Material from acute and convalescent COVID-19 was sourced from the United States, Italy and Spain.

Sequencing was performed with immunoSEQ multiplex PCR; in TCRdb, only in-frame clones are kept and a portion is missing. The data hold about 180,000 clones, with approximately 85% observed a single time. The length of the CDR3 is 14 residues. Germline CDR1 reads LNHDA; CDR2 reads SQIVND (reference sequence). V shed 2 bases and J shed 2 bases, with 9 bases lying between them. The sequencing input was PBMCs or T cells enriched from blood (not recorded which). The genes are TRBV19 and TRBJ2-5; a weak D match, TRBD2 (5 bases). The receptor comes from a woman between 25 and 40 years old who had recovered from COVID-19. CDR3 sequence: CASSIRESQETQYF. The CDR3 DNA reads TGTGCCAGTAGTATACGGGAATCTCAAGAGACCCAGTACTTC.